These T cell receptor beta chains were read from a single sample in a study of shared clonotypes between healthy human individuals. The repertoire was sequenced with immunoSEQ multiplex PCR; TCRdb's copy has only in-frame clones and lacks some. The table has roughly 2.5 million clones, around 90% seen once; the top ten hold over 0.12%. The material sequenced was naive CD4+ T cells sorted from blood. These receptors were taken from a man aged 18 to 35 in good health. Each CDR3 is given with its conserved first and last residue. A D gene is named only where the DNA matches it firmly. Not all rows give a size; the values are once, few, many and, for expanded clones, a class.

v_gene,j_gene,abundance,d_gene,CDR3nt,CDR3aa
TRBV28,TRBJ2-5,-,-,TGTGCCAGCAGTTTGGTAGGGATGGCCCAGTACTTC,CASSLVGMAQYF
TRBV15,TRBJ2-3,-,-,TGTGCCACCAGCAGAGATCTTAGTTCAGATACGCAGTATTTT,CATSRDLSSDTQYF
TRBV7-2,TRBJ2-2,-,TRBD1,TGTGCCAGCAGCTTAAGGCAGGGGGCGACCACCGGGGAGCTGTTTTTT,CASSLRQGATTGELFF
TRBV27,TRBJ1-6,-,TRBD1,TGTGCCAGCAGTCTACGACAGGGGGCTTCCTATAATTCACCCCTCCACTTT,CASSLRQGASYNSPLHF
TRBV30,TRBJ2-6,-,TRBD2,TGTGCCGGGGCGGGGGCTGGGGCCAACGTCCTGACTTTC,CAGAGAGANVLTF
TRBV7-3,TRBJ2-1,-,-,TGTGCCAGCAATGACGCGGCTAGCAATGAGCAGTTCTTC,CASNDAASNEQFF
TRBV4-1,TRBJ1-3,-,-,TGCGCCAGCAGCCAGGACCTTGGGGGCAGCCTAGGAAACACCATATATTTT,CASSQDLGGSLGNTIYF
TRBV4-1,TRBJ1-1,-,-,TGCGCCAGTTGCCCCCAGGGACACTCAATGAACACTGAAGCTTTCTTT,CASCPQGHSMNTEAFF
TRBV18,TRBJ2-7,-,-,TGTGCCAGCTCACCACTTGAGTACTACGAGCAGTACTTC,CASSPLEYYEQYF
TRBV18,TRBJ2-6,-,TRBD1,TGTGCCAGCCGACAGGGGCCCTACTCTGGGGCCAACGTCCTGACTTTC,CASRQGPYSGANVLTF
TRBV5-4,TRBJ2-1,-,-,TGTGCCAGCAGCCCTGGGACGGGGCCCTACAATGAGCAGTTCTTC,CASSPGTGPYNEQFF
TRBV6-6,TRBJ2-1,-,-,TGTGCCAGCACCCCCTTTTCGCACCCGAGGGATGAGCAGTTCTTC,CASTPFSHPRDEQFF
TRBV27,TRBJ1-4,-,-,TGTGCCAGCAGTTTTTTGTTCCCCTCAACTAATGAAAAACTGTTTTTT,CASSFLFPSTNEKLFF
TRBV2,TRBJ1-2,-,-,TGTGCCAGCAGTGGAGACAGTACTAACTATGGCTACACCTTC,CASSGDSTNYGYTF
TRBV15,TRBJ2-2,once,-,TGTGCCACCAGCAGTACTCACAGGGTAGGGTTCGACGGGGAGCTGTTTTTT,CATSSTHRVGFDGELFF
TRBV25-1,TRBJ1-3,-,-,TGTGCCAGCAGTAACCAGGGTCGGGGAAACACCATATATTTT,CASSNQGRGNTIYF
TRBV19,TRBJ1-2,-,-,TGTGCCAGTAGTATTCCAGGAAAACAGGGAGCTTCGCTCGGCTACACCTTC,CASSIPGKQGASLGYTF
TRBV11-2,TRBJ2-1,-,TRBD2,TGTGCCAGCAGCTTAAAGGGCGGGAGGGCCAGAAATGAGCAGTTCTTC,CASSLKGGRARNEQFF
TRBV29-1,TRBJ2-7,-,-,TGCAGCGTTGATGGGGACGAAGCAGCCTACGAGCAGTACTTC,CSVDGDEAAYEQYF
TRBV6-6,TRBJ1-4,-,-,TGTGCCAGCAGTTATTCCGGATTTGACGAAAAACTGTTTTTT,CASSYSGFDEKLFF
TRBV7-9,TRBJ2-7,once,TRBD2,TGTGCCAGCAGCTTAGAAGGACTAGCGGGAGCCTACGAGCAGTACTTC,CASSLEGLAGAYEQYF
TRBV2,TRBJ2-5,-,-,TGTGCCAGCACAGTAAGGCGGCAAGAGACCCAGTACTTC,CASTVRRQETQYF
TRBV5-4,TRBJ2-2,once,-,TGTGCCAGCAGTTTGGGTCGTTCGAACACCGGGGAGCTGTTTTTT,CASSLGRSNTGELFF
TRBV6-1,TRBJ1-1,-,-,TGTGCCAGCAAAGGCAGATTGAACACTGAAGCTTTCTTT,CASKGRLNTEAFF
TRBV5-5,TRBJ2-1,-,TRBD2,TGTGCCAGCAGCGCAAGGTTAGCGGGAGGCTACAATGAGCAGTTCTTC,CASSARLAGGYNEQFF
TRBV19,TRBJ1-5,few,TRBD1,TGTGCCAGTAGGCAGGACGGGACAGGGAATCAGCCCCAGCATTTT,CASRQDGTGNQPQHF
TRBV28,TRBJ1-5,-,-,TGTGCCAGCAGTACGACCCTCAGCAATCAGCCCCAGCATTTT,CASSTTLSNQPQHF
TRBV5-8,TRBJ1-1,-,-,TGTGCCAGCAGCTTGGGACAGGTGAAGAACACTGAAGCTTTCTTT,CASSLGQVKNTEAFF
TRBV6-1,TRBJ2-1,-,TRBD2,TGTGCCAGCAGTGAAAGGACACTAGCGGGGGGGTACAATGAGCAGTTCTTC,CASSERTLAGGYNEQFF
TRBV11-2,TRBJ2-7,once,-,TGTGCCAGCAGCTTCTACCTAGACGGCGAGCAGTACTTC,CASSFYLDGEQYF
TRBV19,TRBJ1-2,-,-,TGTGCCAGTAGTAATTTGAAGATCCCCAACTATGGCTACACCTTC,CASSNLKIPNYGYTF
TRBV7-9,TRBJ1-5,-,-,TGTGCCAGCAGCTTTTCTTATAGCAATCAGCCCCAGCATTTT,CASSFSYSNQPQHF
TRBV7-2,TRBJ2-5,once,-,TGTGCCAGCAGCTTAGGAGGGCAGCCGGGGGAGACCCAGTACTTC,CASSLGGQPGETQYF
TRBV5-1,TRBJ2-7,-,-,TGCGCCAGCAGCAATGGGGAGACCCCCTACGAGCAGTACTTC,CASSNGETPYEQYF
TRBV4-1,TRBJ1-5,-,TRBD1,TGCGCCAGCAGCCAAGAACGGACAGGGGTCCAGCCCCAGCATTTT,CASSQERTGVQPQHF
TRBV11-2,TRBJ2-3,-,-,TGTGCCAGCAGCTTAAAGGGGTCAGATACGCAGTATTTT,CASSLKGSDTQYF
TRBV5-1,TRBJ2-7,once,TRBD1,TGCGCCAGCAGCTCGGCCGGGACAGGGGCCTACGAGCAGTACTTC,CASSSAGTGAYEQYF
TRBV7-2,TRBJ1-5,-,-,TGTGCCAGCAGCATAGAGGGACACTTCAATCAGCCCCAGCATTTT,CASSIEGHFNQPQHF
TRBV7-9,TRBJ2-1,-,-,TGTGCCAGCAGCCCACCGGGAGTAAACAATGAGCAGTTCTTC,CASSPPGVNNEQFF
TRBV5-4,TRBJ2-3,-,TRBD2,TGTGCCAGCAGCTCGCGGGAGGGCAGGCGGGCAGATACGCAGTATTTT,CASSSREGRRADTQYF
TRBV6-5,TRBJ1-3,-,-,TGTGCCAGCAGGAACGGGGGCTCTGGAAACACCATATATTTT,CASRNGGSGNTIYF
TRBV28,TRBJ1-3,-,-,TGTGCCAGCTGGGGGCGGTTTGGAAGTGGAAACACCATATATTTT,CASWGRFGSGNTIYF
TRBV7-2,TRBJ2-7,-,TRBD1,TGTGCCAGCAGCTCCAGGGACAGCTCCTACGAGCAGTACTTC,CASSSRDSSYEQYF
TRBV29-1,TRBJ1-1,once,-,TGCAGCGGTCACAGGAGTTCGAACACTGAAGCTTTCTTT,CSGHRSSNTEAFF
TRBV2,TRBJ2-7,-,-,TGTGCCAGCAGAATACTCGACAGGACCTACGAGCAGTACTTC,CASRILDRTYEQYF
TRBV7-8,TRBJ1-1,-,-,TGTGCCAGCAGCCCAGGGGACACTGAAGCTTTCTTT,CASSPGDTEAFF
TRBV4-1,TRBJ2-3,once,-,TGCGCCAGCAGCCAAGATTTTAGGGGGGCTAGCACAGATACGCAGTATTTT,CASSQDFRGASTDTQYF
TRBV30,TRBJ1-6,-,TRBD1,TGTGCCTGGAGTGTACAAAAGACAGGGGGTGGGTCACCCCTCCACTTT,CAWSVQKTGGGSPLHF
TRBV11-2,TRBJ2-7,once,TRBD2,TGTGCCAGCAGCGGAACGGGGGGGCTCCTTTTCTACGAGCAGTACTTC,CASSGTGGLLFYEQYF
TRBV2,TRBJ2-7,-,TRBD2,TGTGCCAGCAGTGAATCCGGCGGGAGCTACGAGCAGTACTTC,CASSESGGSYEQYF
TRBV29-1,TRBJ1-5,few,TRBD1,TGCAGCGTTGGGGGGACAGGGATAAATCAGCCCCAGCATTTT,CSVGGTGINQPQHF
TRBV2,TRBJ1-1,-,-,TGTGCCAGCATTATCACTTCTGAAGCTTTCTTT,CASIITSEAFF
TRBV28,TRBJ2-3,-,-,TGTGCCAGCAGTCTATGGACCCAACCCCCGCAGTATTTT,CASSLWTQPPQYF
TRBV11-3,TRBJ2-1,-,-,TGTGCCAGCAGCACAGAGGGCACAGGTTACAATGAGCAGTTCTTC,CASSTEGTGYNEQFF